This T cell receptor beta chain was sequenced for a study of circulating CD8 cells and anti-PD-1 response in melanoma. This clonotype is medium-sized (0.01 to 0.1%). The CDR3 spans 16 residues. V lost 2 bases to trimming and J lost 5 bases; unmatched junction nucleotides: 11. In germline, CDR1 is MDHEN, CDR2 SYDVKM. Four subsets defined by PD-1 and/or TIGIT were sorted from live CD3+CD8+TCRalphabeta+ cells. TCR libraries were prepared from about 15 ng of total RNA with the QIAseq Immune Repertoire TCR panel. MiXCR, applied by TCRdb to the reads, yields one record per CDR3 protein. The sample carries roughly 2,600 distinct CDR3 sequences, approximately 8% recorded once.

The genes are TRBV28 and TRBJ2-5; 7 nucleotides agree with TRBD2. The sample consisted of CD8+ T cells from PBMCs, taken at baseline or after one month of anti-PD-1 therapy (not recorded which). This receptor was taken from a human donor with melanoma. The DNA of the CDR3 is TGTGCCAGCAGTTTAGGGACCTTCCTGGGAGGGGAGACCCAGTACTTC. Protein sequence: CASSLGTFLGGETQYF. Full variable domain (outside the CDR3, taken from reference TRBV28 and TRBJ2-5): DVKVTQSSRYLVKRTGEKVFLECVQDMDHENMFWYRQDPGLGLRLIYFSYDVKMKEKGDIPEGYSVSREKKERFSLILESASTNQTSMYLCASSLGTFLGGETQYFGPGTRLLVL.